These T cell receptor beta chains were read from a single sample in a study of memory CD4+ T cells and cytomegalovirus serostatus. The protocol was immunoSEQ multiplex PCR, while the TCRdb copy is restricted to in-frame clones and leaves out a portion. The sample has 25,000 to 40,000 clones, about 75% seen once. The material sequenced was memory CD4+ T cells from blood. These receptors came from an adult in good health and CMV-seronegative. Some clones in this sample may be carry-over from other donors' samples. The CDR3 runs from the conserved cysteine through the conserved F or W. Fields, in order: V gene, clone size, D gene, J gene, CDR3 protein, CDR3 DNA. A D gene is named only where the DNA matches it firmly. Clone size is stated in some rows and not others, as once, few, many or a class when expanded.

v_gene: TRBV4-3
abundance: .
d_gene: .
j_gene: TRBJ2-3
CDR3aa: CASSQDLIRGTQYF
CDR3nt: TGCGCCAGCAGCCAAGATCTAATCCGGGGAACGCAGTATTTT

v_gene: TRBV6-1
abundance: .
d_gene: TRBD1
j_gene: TRBJ1-4
CDR3aa: CASSESIGQGEKLFF
CDR3nt: TGTGCCAGCAGTGAAAGTATTGGACAGGGAGAAAAACTGTTTTTT

v_gene: TRBV7-9
abundance: few
d_gene: .
j_gene: TRBJ1-2
CDR3aa: CASSSDTRAGYTF
CDR3nt: TGTGCCAGCAGCTCGGACACCCGAGCGGGCTACACCTTC

v_gene: TRBV5-1
abundance: .
d_gene: .
j_gene: TRBJ2-5
CDR3aa: CASSSVVQETQYF
CDR3nt: TGCGCCAGCAGTTCGGTGGTCCAAGAGACCCAGTACTTC

v_gene: TRBV6-1
abundance: .
d_gene: .
j_gene: TRBJ1-5
CDR3aa: CASSEAGVGPNQPQHF
CDR3nt: TGTGCCAGCAGTGAAGCGGGGGTGGGCCCCAATCAGCCCCAGCATTTT

v_gene: TRBV7-2
abundance: .
d_gene: .
j_gene: TRBJ1-4
CDR3aa: CASSPSGRGNEKLFF
CDR3nt: TGTGCCAGCAGCCCCTCCGGACGGGGAAATGAAAAACTGTTTTTT

v_gene: TRBV5-8
abundance: .
d_gene: TRBD1
j_gene: TRBJ1-1
CDR3aa: CASSWITGGAVPNTEAFF
CDR3nt: TGTGCCAGCAGCTGGATAACAGGGGGCGCGGTACCGAACACTGAAGCTTTCTTT

v_gene: TRBV19
abundance: .
d_gene: .
j_gene: TRBJ1-2
CDR3aa: CASSIDHAQLYGYTF
CDR3nt: TGTGCCAGTAGTATAGATCATGCGCAGTTATATGGCTACACCTTC

v_gene: TRBV5-4
abundance: .
d_gene: .
j_gene: TRBJ2-7
CDR3aa: CASSFIRDGEQYF
CDR3nt: TGTGCCAGCAGCTTCATCCGTGACGGAGAGCAGTACTTC

v_gene: TRBV20-1
abundance: .
d_gene: .
j_gene: TRBJ1-2
CDR3aa: CSALGGEGYTF
CDR3nt: TGCAGTGCTCTCGGGGGGGAAGGCTACACCTTC

v_gene: TRBV5-4
abundance: .
d_gene: TRBD2
j_gene: TRBJ2-3
CDR3aa: CASSLAGGPDTQYF
CDR3nt: TGTGCCAGCAGCTTAGCGGGGGGGCCAGATACGCAGTATTTT

v_gene: TRBV19
abundance: .
d_gene: .
j_gene: TRBJ2-1
CDR3aa: CASSGRDMRISYNEQFF
CDR3nt: TGTGCCAGTAGTGGGCGTGACATGCGGATCTCCTACAATGAGCAGTTCTTC

v_gene: TRBV6-1
abundance: .
d_gene: TRBD2
j_gene: TRBJ2-7
CDR3aa: CASSTSTSGVYEQYF
CDR3nt: TGTGCCAGCAGTACCTCGACTAGCGGCGTCTACGAGCAGTACTTC

v_gene: TRBV18
abundance: .
d_gene: TRBD1
j_gene: TRBJ1-4
CDR3aa: CASSPQRAGGDEKLFF
CDR3nt: TGTGCCAGCTCACCACAACGGGCAGGGGGAGATGAAAAACTGTTTTTT

v_gene: TRBV6-1
abundance: .
d_gene: .
j_gene: TRBJ1-1
CDR3aa: CASSAPQGSPEAFF
CDR3nt: TGTGCCAGCAGTGCCCCACAGGGTTCCCCTGAAGCTTTCTTT

v_gene: TRBV15
abundance: .
d_gene: .
j_gene: TRBJ2-7
CDR3aa: CATSVSLGGRYEQYF
CDR3nt: TGTGCCACCAGCGTGTCGCTGGGGGGGCGCTACGAGCAGTACTTC

v_gene: TRBV7-7
abundance: .
d_gene: .
j_gene: TRBJ2-1
CDR3aa: CASSRALYNEQFF
CDR3nt: TGTGCTAGCAGCCGGGCCCTCTACAATGAGCAGTTCTTC